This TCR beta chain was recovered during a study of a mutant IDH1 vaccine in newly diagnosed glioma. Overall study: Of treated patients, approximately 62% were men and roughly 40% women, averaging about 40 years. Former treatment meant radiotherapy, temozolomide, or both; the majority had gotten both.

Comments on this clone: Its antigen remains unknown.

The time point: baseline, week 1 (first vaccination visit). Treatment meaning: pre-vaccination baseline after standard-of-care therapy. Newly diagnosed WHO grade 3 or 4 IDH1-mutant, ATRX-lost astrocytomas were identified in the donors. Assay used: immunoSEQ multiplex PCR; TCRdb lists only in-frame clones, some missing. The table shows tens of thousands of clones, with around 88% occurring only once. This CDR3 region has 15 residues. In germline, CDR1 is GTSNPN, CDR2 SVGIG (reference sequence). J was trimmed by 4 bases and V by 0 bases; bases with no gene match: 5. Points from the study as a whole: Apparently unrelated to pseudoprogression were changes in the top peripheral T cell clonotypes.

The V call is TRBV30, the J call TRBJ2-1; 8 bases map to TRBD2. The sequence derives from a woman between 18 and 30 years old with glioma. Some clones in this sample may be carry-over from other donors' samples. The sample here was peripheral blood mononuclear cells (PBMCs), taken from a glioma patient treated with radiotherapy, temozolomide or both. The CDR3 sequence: CAWSVLSGIYNEQFF. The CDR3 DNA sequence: TGTGCCTGGAGTGTTCTTAGCGGGATATACAATGAGCAGTTCTTC.